The 21 T cell receptor beta chains reported below all come from one sample, sequenced in a study of identical twins. TCRdb analysed the 5' RACE reads with MiXCR anew, one entry per CDR3 protein. Here the sample spans roughly 290,000 distinct CDR3 sequences, about 8.3% being singletons. Another study also made use of these data, one on yellow fever vaccine responses in identical twins.

The material sequenced was memory (CD45RO+) T cells sorted from blood. Receptors were obtained from a woman between 18 and 30 years old in good health.

The J gene is TRBJ2-5, the V gene TRBV2; D is unclear. Trimming took 1 base from V and 0 from J, leaving 3 bases between them. The CDR3 is made up of 13 amino acids. Germline CDR1 and CDR2: SNHLY and FYNNEI. The chain's CDR3 is CASSEGHQETQYF. In DNA form, the CDR3 reads TGTGCCAGCAGTGAAGGCCACCAAGAGACCCAGTACTTC.

This rearrangement joins TRBV11-2 to TRBJ2-4; tentatively, D is TRBD1 (5 bases). CDR1 SGHAT and CDR2 FQNNGV come from the germline V gene. Trimming left V 0 bases short and J 0 bases short, with 12 bases between. CDR3 length: 17 residues. The CDR3 nucleotides are TGTGCCAGCAGCTTAGATCGGGTGGGGCTAGCCAAAAACATTCAGTACTTC. Its translation: CASSLDRVGLAKNIQYF.

This clonotype has a handful of counts. The chain recombines TRBV10-3 with TRBJ2-1; TRBD2 is a possible D gene (5 bases). This CDR3 comprises 10 residues. Trimming shortened V by 8 bases and J by 9 bases, and 8 bases separated the two germline ends. Germline V gene sequence: CDR1 ENHRY, CDR2 SYGVKD. CDR3 amino acids: CAIGGSEQFF. The CDR3 DNA sequence: TGTGCCATCGGAGGCAGTGAGCAGTTCTTC.

There are a few counts of this clonotype. The J gene is TRBJ2-7, the V gene TRBV9; 9 nucleotides align to TRBD2. Germline lookup yields CDR1 SGDLS and CDR2 YYNGEE. The V and J ends lost 7 bases and 7 bases, in that order; junction bases with no gene match: 9. There are 13 residues in the CDR3. The CDR3 sequence: CASGDSGRGEQYF. Here the CDR3 DNA reads TGTGCCAGCGGGGATAGCGGGAGAGGGGAGCAGTACTTC.

Many counts were recorded for this clonotype. This sequence joins TRBV12-3 or TRBV12-4 and TRBJ2-3; 12 bases match TRBD1. The CDR3 is 16 amino acids. The V and J ends lost 3 bases and 6 bases, in that order; junction bases with no gene match: 7. The CDR3 DNA sequence: TGTGCCAGCAGTTTCCGGGACAGGGGGCCGGGTGATACGCAGTATTTT. This gives the protein CASSFRDRGPGDTQYF.

This clonotype has only a few counts. This chain uses TRBV20-1 with TRBJ2-3; TRBD2 matches 9 bases. The V and J ends lost 2 bases and 3 bases, in that order; junction bases with no gene match: 9. Germline assignment: CDR1 DFQATT and CDR2 SNEGSKA (reference sequence). This CDR3 has 16 amino acids. CDR3 bases: TGCAGTGCTAGAACAATAGCGGGAGCAGCGACAGATACGCAGTATTTT. It encodes CSARTIAGAATDTQYF.

The chain couples TRBV19 to TRBJ2-1, with a tentative D call TRBD1 (6 bases). The V gene's germline CDR1 is LNHDA and CDR2 SQIVND (reference sequence). CDR3 length: 15 residues. With 5 bases removed from V and 2 bases from J, the gap between germline ends came to 13 bases. The CDR3 reads CASSGSRGTYNEQFF. In nucleotides, the CDR3 is TGTGCCAGTAGTGGATCAAGGGGGACCTACAATGAGCAGTTCTTC.

This clonotype has at least ten counts. This chain joins TRBV7-9 and TRBJ2-3; 7 bases map to TRBD1. V shed 3 bases, J shed 4 bases, and the junction held 1 base outside the gene matches. Germline CDR1 and CDR2: SEHNR and FQNEAQ (reference sequence). The CDR3 sequence is 13 residues long. CDR3 DNA sequence: TGTGCCAGCAGCTTGGGGACAGCAGATACGCAGTATTTT. Translated, it gives CASSLGTADTQYF. Based on the CDR3 plus reference TRBV7-9 and TRBJ2-3, the full variable domain is DTGVSQNPRHKITKRGQNVTFRCDPISEHNRLYWYRQTLGQGPEFLTYFQNEAQLEKSRLLSDRFSAERPKGSFSTLEIQRTEQGDSAMYLCASSLGTADTQYFGPGTRLTVL.

In its sample, this clonotype was seen a few times. J is TRBJ2-7 and V is TRBV5-1, with D perhaps matching TRBD2 (5 bases). CDR1 and CDR2 (germline): SGHRS, YFSETQ. V was trimmed by 3 bases and J by 4 bases, leaving 8 bases between them. CDR3 length: 12 amino acids. CDR3 DNA: TGCGCCAGCAGCTCTGGGGAGTACGAGCAGTACTTC. Residues: CASSSGEYEQYF.

This sequence joins TRBV18 and TRBJ2-5; a weak D match, TRBD1 (5 bases). The CDR3 is 15 residues long. The germline V gene encodes CDR1 KGHSH and CDR2 LQKENI. The V end was cut by 1 base, the J end by 1 base, with 10 bases between. This CDR3 reads CASSPRSGAQETQYF. The CDR3 DNA follows: TGTGCCAGCTCACCACGTTCTGGGGCCCAAGAGACCCAGTACTTC. Together with reference TRBV18 and TRBJ2-5, the CDR3 gives the full variable domain: NAGVMQNPRHLVRRRGQEARLRCSPMKGHSHVYWYRQLPEEGLKFMVYLQKENIIDESGMPKERFSAEFPKEGPSILRIQQVVRGDSAAYFCASSPRSGAQETQYFGPGTRLLVL.

This clonotype has more than one count but fewer than ten. J is TRBJ1-6 and V is TRBV18; a weak D match, TRBD1 (5 bases). The V end lost 6 bases, the J end lost 10 bases, and 13 bases lay between the germline ends. Germline lookup yields CDR1 KGHSH and CDR2 LQKENI. The CDR3 spans 13 residues. This chain's CDR3 is CASSGNWDSPLHF. The CDR3, as DNA: TGTGCCAGCTCCGGGAATTGGGACTCACCCCTCCACTTT. Looking up the rest from reference TRBV18 and TRBJ1-6 gives the full variable domain: NAGVMQNPRHLVRRRGQEARLRCSPMKGHSHVYWYRQLPEEGLKFMVYLQKENIIDESGMPKERFSAEFPKEGPSILRIQQVVRGDSAAYFCASSGNWDSPLHFGNGTRLTVT.

This clonotype was counted only a few times. The chain uses TRBV6-1 and TRBJ1-5; 8 nucleotides agree with TRBD1. After removal of 6 bases from V and 6 bases from J, the junction contained 10 bases not matched to a gene. Germline V gene lookup returns CDR1 MNHNS and CDR2 SASEGT. The CDR3 consists of 15 residues. The CDR3 here is CASRRGTGALQPQHF. CDR3 nucleotides: TGTGCCAGCAGGCGTGGGACAGGTGCACTTCAGCCCCAGCATTTT.

This clonotype showed up just a few times. This chain connects TRBV24-1 to TRBJ2-1, with 10 bases lining up with TRBD1. The junction had 12 bases not matched to a gene; V was cut back by 7 bases and J by 7 bases. CDR1 and CDR2 (germline): KGHDR, SFDVKD. The CDR3 covers 16 residues. CDR3 amino acids: CATRPRQGAGLNEQFF. The CDR3 nucleotides read TGTGCCACCAGACCAAGACAGGGGGCTGGTTTGAATGAGCAGTTCTTC.

The rearrangement links TRBV6-4 to TRBJ2-3, with a tentative D call TRBD1 (6 bases). This CDR3 is built from 14 residues. Trimming shortened V by 4 bases and J by 2 bases, and 10 bases separated the two germline ends. The germline CDR1 and CDR2 sequences are MRHNA and SNTAGT. The CDR3 protein is CASSVGDNTDTQYF. The CDR3 bases are TGTGCCAGCAGTGTTGGGGACAACACAGATACGCAGTATTTT.

This clonotype was seen only a few times. The J gene is TRBJ1-4, the V gene TRBV5-6, with no clear D. CDR1 and CDR2 from the germline V gene are SGHDT and YYEEEE. The CDR3 is 12 amino acids. The germline V and J ends were trimmed by 5 bases and 5 bases, with 7 bases remaining between them. The CDR3 DNA reads TGTGCCAGCAGGAAGAGGAATGAAAAACTGTTTTTT. The encoded protein is CASRKRNEKLFF.

This clonotype has only a few counts. CDR3 in DNA: TGTGCCAGCGGGGACAGCCGCTCCTACGAGCAGTACTTC. Residues: CASGDSRSYEQYF. V is TRBV14 and J is TRBJ2-7; TRBD1 agrees at 7 bases. The germline gives CDR1 SGHDN, CDR2 FVKESK. V lost 8 bases to trimming and J lost 0 bases; unmatched junction nucleotides: 4. The CDR3 consists of 13 residues.

This clonotype has only a few counts. V and J are TRBV28 and TRBJ1-2; TRBD1 is a possible D gene (5 bases). The length of the CDR3 is 18 residues. The V end was cut by 2 bases, the J end by 7 bases, with 26 bases between. CDR1 is MDHEN, CDR2 SYDVKM, per germline. CDR3 nucleotide sequence: TGTGCCAGCAGTTTACTTGTATTTCGGCAGGGTCGTGAAGGTGGCTACACCTTC. This sequence encodes CASSLLVFRQGREGGYTF.

In this sample, this clonotype turned up a few times. The gene calls are TRBV20-1 and TRBJ2-5; TRBD2 might be the D (5 bases). V lost 4 bases to trimming and J lost 2 bases, with 14 bases between them. The V gene's germline CDR1 is DFQATT and CDR2 SNEGSKA (reference sequence). The length of the CDR3 is 14 residues. CDR3 bases: TGCAGTGCTACCCTCGGACTGAGACAAGAGACCCAGTACTTC. This sequence encodes CSATLGLRQETQYF.

The CDR3 DNA sequence: TGCGCCAGCAGCTTGGCCGGGGGAGGAAACACCATATATTTT. Translated, it gives CASSLAGGGNTIYF. The gene calls are TRBV5-1 and TRBJ1-3; D is perhaps TRBD1 (5 bases). CDR1 is SGHRS and CDR2 is YFSETQ in the germline V gene. V dropped 0 bases and J dropped 4 bases, with 8 bases sitting between them. This CDR3 comprises 14 residues. Combining the CDR3 with reference TRBV5-1 and TRBJ1-3 gives the whole variable domain KAGVTQTPRYLIKTRGQQVTLSCSPISGHRSVSWYQQTPGQGLQFLFEYFSETQRNKGNFPGRFSGRQFSNSRSEMNVSTLELGDSALYLCASSLAGGGNTIYFGEGSWLTVV.

Points on this clonotype: A read error may be the cause here, since a much bigger clone is one base away. The chain uses TRBV12-3 or TRBV12-4 and TRBJ1-2; 7 bases agree with TRBD1. The CDR3 has 15 residues. CDR3 residues: CASSPSTGSNFGYTF. For the CDR3, the DNA is TGTGCCAGCAGTCCTTCGACAGGGTCCAACTTTGGCTACACCTTC.

This clonotype has only a few counts. This chain links TRBV5-8 with TRBJ2-5; TRBD1 aligns across 7 bases. The CDR3 is 15 amino acids. V lost 4 bases, J lost 2 bases, and 8 bases stayed unmatched. The germline CDR1 and CDR2 sequences are SGHTS and YDEGEE. CDR3 nucleotide sequence: TGTGCCAGCAGCGGGGGACAGATGGTTCAAGAGACCCAGTACTTC. Its translation: CASSGGQMVQETQYF. Based on the CDR3 plus reference TRBV5-8 and TRBJ2-5, the full variable domain is EAGVTQSPTHLIKTRGQQATLRCSPISGHTSVYWYQQALGLGLQFLLWYDEGEERNRGNFPPRFSGRQFPNYSSELNVNALELEDSALYLCASSGGQMVQETQYFGPGTRLLVL.